The rows below give T cell receptor beta chains drawn from one sample of a study of blood T cell repertoires in COVID-19. Using immunoSEQ multiplex PCR, the repertoire was profiled, and TCRdb retains in-frame clones only, with some absent. The profile covers 250,000 to 350,000 clones, with about 88% appearing a single time and less than 3% taken by the ten largest. The sample comprised PBMCs or T cells enriched from blood (not recorded which). The source is a woman aged 50 to 60 who had recovered from COVID-19. The CDR3 runs from the conserved cysteine through the conserved F or W. The D gene is left open where the match is weak. Where a row states a size, it is once, few, many or the class of an expanded clone; other rows omit it.

abundance: few
j_gene: TRBJ2-2
d_gene: .
v_gene: TRBV28
CDR3nt: TGTGCCAGCAGTTTATCAGCACAGGGGGAGCTGTTTTTT
CDR3aa: CASSLSAQGELFF

abundance: .
j_gene: TRBJ1-6
d_gene: .
v_gene: TRBV7-3
CDR3nt: TGTGCCAGCAGCTTAACGTTTCAGTCTTCACCCCTCCACTTT
CDR3aa: CASSLTFQSSPLHF

abundance: once
j_gene: TRBJ2-6
d_gene: .
v_gene: TRBV7-6
CDR3nt: TGTGCCAGCAGCTTAGTACAGATCTCTGGGGCCAACGTCCTGACTTTC
CDR3aa: CASSLVQISGANVLTF

abundance: .
j_gene: TRBJ1-5
d_gene: .
v_gene: TRBV9
CDR3nt: TGTGCCAGCAGCGTAGAACAGGACGATACTGCCCAGCATTTT
CDR3aa: CASSVEQDDTAQHF

abundance: .
j_gene: TRBJ2-7
d_gene: TRBD2
v_gene: TRBV4-2
CDR3nt: TGTGCCAGCAGCCAAGGGACTAGCGGAACCATCTACGAGCAGTACTTC
CDR3aa: CASSQGTSGTIYEQYF

abundance: .
j_gene: TRBJ2-2
d_gene: TRBD2
v_gene: TRBV20-1
CDR3nt: TGCAGTGCTAGTACCGGGATGAGGGGTCACGGGAGGGCCGGGGAGCTGTTTTTT
CDR3aa: CSASTGMRGHGRAGELFF

abundance: .
j_gene: TRBJ1-5
d_gene: .
v_gene: TRBV6-1
CDR3nt: TGTGCCAGCAGTGAATCGTGGGGGGGAGATAGCAATCAGCCCCAGCATTTT
CDR3aa: CASSESWGGDSNQPQHF

abundance: .
j_gene: TRBJ1-2
d_gene: .
v_gene: TRBV28
CDR3nt: TGTGCCAGCAGTCCGCCGGGGATGGGAGACTATGGCTACACCTTC
CDR3aa: CASSPPGMGDYGYTF

abundance: .
j_gene: TRBJ1-2
d_gene: .
v_gene: TRBV5-1
CDR3nt: TGCGCCAGCAGCAGTACAGGGTCTGTTGGCTACACCTTC
CDR3aa: CASSSTGSVGYTF

abundance: .
j_gene: TRBJ2-7
d_gene: .
v_gene: TRBV28
CDR3nt: TGTGCCAGCAGGAAGCCCGGGGTCCACGAGCAGTACTTC
CDR3aa: CASRKPGVHEQYF

abundance: .
j_gene: TRBJ2-1
d_gene: .
v_gene: TRBV19
CDR3nt: TGTGCCAGTAGAGGAGGTCTTGTCAATGAGCAGTTCTTC
CDR3aa: CASRGGLVNEQFF

abundance: .
j_gene: TRBJ2-7
d_gene: TRBD2
v_gene: TRBV9
CDR3nt: TGTGCCAGCATCCCACTAGCGGCCTCCTACGAGCAGTACTTC
CDR3aa: CASIPLAASYEQYF

abundance: .
j_gene: TRBJ2-7
d_gene: TRBD2
v_gene: TRBV9
CDR3nt: TGTGCCAGCAGCGTAGGGGGTCTAGCGGGAGGCACTCACTACGAGCAGTACTTC
CDR3aa: CASSVGGLAGGTHYEQYF

abundance: .
j_gene: TRBJ1-5
d_gene: TRBD1
v_gene: TRBV7-8
CDR3nt: TGTGCCAGCAGCTTAGAGGGACAGGGGATAAATCAGCCCCAGCATTTT
CDR3aa: CASSLEGQGINQPQHF

abundance: few
j_gene: TRBJ1-6
d_gene: .
v_gene: TRBV28
CDR3nt: TGTGCCAGCTCCACAGGGTCTAATTCACCCCTCCACTTT
CDR3aa: CASSTGSNSPLHF

abundance: .
j_gene: TRBJ1-1
d_gene: .
v_gene: TRBV28
CDR3nt: TGTGCCTGCTCGTGGGGGCGCACCGCTGAAGCTTTCTTT
CDR3aa: CACSWGRTAEAFF